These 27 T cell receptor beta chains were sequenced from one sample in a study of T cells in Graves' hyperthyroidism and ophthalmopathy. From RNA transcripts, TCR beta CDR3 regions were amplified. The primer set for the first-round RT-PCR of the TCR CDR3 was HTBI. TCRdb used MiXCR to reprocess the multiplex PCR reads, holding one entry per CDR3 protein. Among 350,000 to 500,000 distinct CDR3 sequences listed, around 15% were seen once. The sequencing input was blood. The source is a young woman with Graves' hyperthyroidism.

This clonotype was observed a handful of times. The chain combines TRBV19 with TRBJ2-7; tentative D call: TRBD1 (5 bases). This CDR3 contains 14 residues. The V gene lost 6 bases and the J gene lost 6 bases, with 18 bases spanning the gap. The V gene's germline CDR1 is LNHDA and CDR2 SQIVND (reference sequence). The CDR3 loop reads CASSWGRVGSEQYF. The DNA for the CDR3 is TGTGCCAGTAGCTGGGGCCGGGTTGGGTCCGAGCAGTACTTC.

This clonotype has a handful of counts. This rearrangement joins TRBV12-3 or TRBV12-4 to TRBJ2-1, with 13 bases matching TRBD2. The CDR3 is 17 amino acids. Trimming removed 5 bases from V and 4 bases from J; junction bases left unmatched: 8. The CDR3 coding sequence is TGTGCCAGCAGTCTAACCGGGGGACTAGCGGGATACAATGAGCAGTTCTTC. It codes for CASSLTGGLAGYNEQFF.

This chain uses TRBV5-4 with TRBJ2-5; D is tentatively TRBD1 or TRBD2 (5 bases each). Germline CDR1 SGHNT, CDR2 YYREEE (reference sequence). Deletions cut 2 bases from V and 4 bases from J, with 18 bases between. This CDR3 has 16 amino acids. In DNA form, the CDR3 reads TGTGCCAGCAGCTTAATAGACGGGGCGTTGGGAGAGACCCAGTACTTC. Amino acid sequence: CASSLIDGALGETQYF.

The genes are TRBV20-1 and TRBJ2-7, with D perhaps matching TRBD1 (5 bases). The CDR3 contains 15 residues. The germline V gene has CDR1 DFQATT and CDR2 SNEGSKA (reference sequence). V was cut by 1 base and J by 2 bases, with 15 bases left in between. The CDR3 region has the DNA TGCAGTGCTAGAGGGGCAGGGCTTTTAACCTACGAGCAGTACTTC. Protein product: CSARGAGLLTYEQYF.

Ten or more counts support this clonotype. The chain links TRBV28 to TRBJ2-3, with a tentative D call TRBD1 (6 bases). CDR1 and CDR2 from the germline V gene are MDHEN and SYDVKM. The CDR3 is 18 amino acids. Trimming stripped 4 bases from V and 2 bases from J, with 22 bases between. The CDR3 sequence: CASSSLRTDTSLTDTQYF. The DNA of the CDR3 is TGTGCCAGCAGTTCTCTCCGGACAGACACCTCTCTCACAGATACGCAGTATTTT.

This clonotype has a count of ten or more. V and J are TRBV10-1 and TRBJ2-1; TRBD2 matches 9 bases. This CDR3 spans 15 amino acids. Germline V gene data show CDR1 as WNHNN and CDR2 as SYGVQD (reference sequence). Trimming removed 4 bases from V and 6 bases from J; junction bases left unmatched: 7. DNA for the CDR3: TGCGCCAGCAGTGGGTCTCCGGGACTAGCCAATGAGCAGTTCTTC. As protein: CASSGSPGLANEQFF.

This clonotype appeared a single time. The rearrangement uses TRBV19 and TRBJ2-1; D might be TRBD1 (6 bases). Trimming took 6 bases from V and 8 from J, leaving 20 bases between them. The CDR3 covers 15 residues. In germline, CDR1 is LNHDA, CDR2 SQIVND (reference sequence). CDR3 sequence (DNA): TGTGCCAGTAGGTACAGGGACCTTGTTATTTATGAGCAGTTCTTC. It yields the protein CASRYRDLVIYEQFF.

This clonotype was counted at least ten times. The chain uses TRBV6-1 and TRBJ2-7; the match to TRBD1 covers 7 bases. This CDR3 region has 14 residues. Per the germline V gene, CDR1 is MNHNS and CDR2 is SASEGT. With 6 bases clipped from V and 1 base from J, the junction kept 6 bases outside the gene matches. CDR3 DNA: TGTGCCAGCAGAAATCGGGACAGTTCCTACGAGCAGTACTTC. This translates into CASRNRDSSYEQYF.

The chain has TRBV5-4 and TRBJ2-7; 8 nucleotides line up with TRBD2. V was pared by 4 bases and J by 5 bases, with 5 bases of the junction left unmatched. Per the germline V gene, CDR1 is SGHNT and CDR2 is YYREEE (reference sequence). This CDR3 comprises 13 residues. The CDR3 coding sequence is TGTGCCAGCAGCCCGGGGGGGTCTGACGAGCAGTACTTC. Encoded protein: CASSPGGSDEQYF.

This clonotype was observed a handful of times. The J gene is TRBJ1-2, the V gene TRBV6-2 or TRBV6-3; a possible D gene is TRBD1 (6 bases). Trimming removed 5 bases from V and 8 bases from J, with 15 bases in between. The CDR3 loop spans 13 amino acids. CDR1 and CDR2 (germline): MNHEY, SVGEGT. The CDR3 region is CASSKTGNSGYTF. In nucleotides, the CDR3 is TGTGCCAGCAGTAAAACAGGGAATAGCGGCTACACCTTC.

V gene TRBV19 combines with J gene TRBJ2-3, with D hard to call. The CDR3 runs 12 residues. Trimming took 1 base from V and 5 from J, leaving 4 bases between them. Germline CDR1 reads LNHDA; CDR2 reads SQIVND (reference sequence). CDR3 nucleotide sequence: TGTGCCAGTAGTATAGCGAGAGATACGCAGTATTTT. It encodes CASSIARDTQYF.

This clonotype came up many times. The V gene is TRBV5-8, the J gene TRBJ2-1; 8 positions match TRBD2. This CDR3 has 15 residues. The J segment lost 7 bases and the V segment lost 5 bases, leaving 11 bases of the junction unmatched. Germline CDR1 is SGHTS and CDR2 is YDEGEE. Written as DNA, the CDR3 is TGTGCCAGCAGAGGGAGCGGGAGAAAGGGGAATGAGCAGTTCTTC. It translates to CASRGSGRKGNEQFF.

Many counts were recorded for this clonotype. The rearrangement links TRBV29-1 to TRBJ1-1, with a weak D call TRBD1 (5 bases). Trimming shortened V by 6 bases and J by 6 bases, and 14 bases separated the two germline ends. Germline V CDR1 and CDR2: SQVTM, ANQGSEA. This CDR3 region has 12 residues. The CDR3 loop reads CSVGIGTSEAFF. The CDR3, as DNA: TGCAGCGTGGGAATCGGGACTTCTGAAGCTTTCTTT.

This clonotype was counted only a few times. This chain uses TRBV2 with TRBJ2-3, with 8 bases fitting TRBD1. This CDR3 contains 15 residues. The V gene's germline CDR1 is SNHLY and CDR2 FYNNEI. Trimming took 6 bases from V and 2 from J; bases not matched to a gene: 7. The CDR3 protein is CASRQTGGTTDTQYF. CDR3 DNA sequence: TGTGCCAGCAGGCAAACAGGGGGGACCACAGATACGCAGTATTTT. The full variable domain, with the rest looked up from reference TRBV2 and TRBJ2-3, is EPEVTQTPSHQVTQMGQEVILRCVPISNHLYFYWYRQILGQKVEFLVSFYNNEISEKSEIFDDQFSVERPDGSNFTLKIRSTKLEDSAMYFCASRQTGGTTDTQYFGPGTRLTVL.

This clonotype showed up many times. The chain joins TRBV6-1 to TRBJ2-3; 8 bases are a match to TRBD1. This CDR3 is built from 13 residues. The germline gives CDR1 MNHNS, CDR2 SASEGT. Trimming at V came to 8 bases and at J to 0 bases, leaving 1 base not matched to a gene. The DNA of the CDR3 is TGTGCCAGCGGGACAGGAAGCACAGATACGCAGTATTTT. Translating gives CASGTGSTDTQYF.

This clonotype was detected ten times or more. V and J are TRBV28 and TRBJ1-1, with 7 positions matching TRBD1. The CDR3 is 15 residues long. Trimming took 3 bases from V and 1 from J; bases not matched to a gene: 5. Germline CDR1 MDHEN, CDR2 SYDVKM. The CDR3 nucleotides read TGTGCCAGCAGTTTGAGGGGGCGCGGGAACACTGAAGCTTTCTTT. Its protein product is CASSLRGRGNTEAFF.

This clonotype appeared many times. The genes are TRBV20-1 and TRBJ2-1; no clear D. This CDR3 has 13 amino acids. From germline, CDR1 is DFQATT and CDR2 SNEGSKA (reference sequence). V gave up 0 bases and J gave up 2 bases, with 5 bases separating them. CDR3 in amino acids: CSARDMAYNEQFF. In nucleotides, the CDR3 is TGCAGTGCTAGAGATATGGCCTACAATGAGCAGTTCTTC.

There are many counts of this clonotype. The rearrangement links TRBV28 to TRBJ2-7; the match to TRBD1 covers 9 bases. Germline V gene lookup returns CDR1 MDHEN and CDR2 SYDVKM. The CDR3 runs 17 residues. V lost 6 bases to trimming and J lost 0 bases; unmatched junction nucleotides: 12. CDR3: CASSLPPGQGLSYEQYF. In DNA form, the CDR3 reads TGTGCCAGCAGCCTGCCCCCGGGACAGGGTCTCTCCTACGAGCAGTACTTC.

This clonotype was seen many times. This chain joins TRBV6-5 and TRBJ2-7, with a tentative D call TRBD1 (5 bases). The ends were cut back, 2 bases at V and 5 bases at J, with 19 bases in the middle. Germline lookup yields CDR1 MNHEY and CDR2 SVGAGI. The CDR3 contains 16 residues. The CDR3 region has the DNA TGTGCCAGCAGTTACCGAGTGTTAGGGGATCGAGACGAGCAGTACTTC. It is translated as CASSYRVLGDRDEQYF.

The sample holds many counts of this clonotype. Here the CDR3 DNA reads TGTGCCAGCAGCTTTGAGGGTGAGGATACGCAGTATTTT. This gives the protein CASSFEGEDTQYF. The chain combines TRBV13 with TRBJ2-3, with D possibly matching TRBD2 (5 bases). The V gene lost 3 bases and the J gene lost 6 bases, with 10 bases spanning the gap. Germline assignment: CDR1 PRHDT and CDR2 FYEKMQ (reference sequence). This CDR3 has 13 amino acids.

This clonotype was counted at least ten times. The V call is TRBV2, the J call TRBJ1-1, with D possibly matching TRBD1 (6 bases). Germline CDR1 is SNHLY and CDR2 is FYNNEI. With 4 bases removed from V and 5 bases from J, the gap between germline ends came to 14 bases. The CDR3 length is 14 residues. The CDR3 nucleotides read TGTGCCAGCAGTGCGGGGGGGCGGGTTACTGAAGCTTTCTTT. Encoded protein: CASSAGGRVTEAFF.

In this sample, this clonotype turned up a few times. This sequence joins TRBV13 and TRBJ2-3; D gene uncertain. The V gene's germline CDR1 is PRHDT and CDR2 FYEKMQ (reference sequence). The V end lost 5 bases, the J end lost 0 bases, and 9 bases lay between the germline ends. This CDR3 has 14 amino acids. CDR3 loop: CASSQLTSTDTQYF. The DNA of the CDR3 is TGTGCCAGCAGCCAGTTGACCAGCACAGATACGCAGTATTTT.

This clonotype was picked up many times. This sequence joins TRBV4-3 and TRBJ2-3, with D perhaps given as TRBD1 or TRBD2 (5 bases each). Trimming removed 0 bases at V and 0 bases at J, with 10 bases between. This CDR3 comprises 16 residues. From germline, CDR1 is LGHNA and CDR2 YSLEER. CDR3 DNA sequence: TGCGCCAGCAGCCAAGATACCGGGACCAGCACAGATACGCAGTATTTT. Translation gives CASSQDTGTSTDTQYF.

In DNA form, the CDR3 reads TGTGCCAGCAGTGACTCGGCCGGGGGGCCGGATACGCAGTATTTT. Its protein is CASSDSAGGPDTQYF. The chain recombines TRBV11-2 with TRBJ2-3, with D tentatively TRBD2 (7 bases). V lost 6 bases, J lost 6 bases, and 19 bases lay in between. Germline CDR1 and CDR2: SGHAT and FQNNGV. CDR3 length: 15 residues.

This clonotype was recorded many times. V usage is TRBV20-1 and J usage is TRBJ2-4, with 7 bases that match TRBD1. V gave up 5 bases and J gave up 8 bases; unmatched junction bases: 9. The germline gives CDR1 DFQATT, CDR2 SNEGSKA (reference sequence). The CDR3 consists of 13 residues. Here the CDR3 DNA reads TGCAGTGCTTCCTGGACAGGACGATACATTCAGTACTTC. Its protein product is CSASWTGRYIQYF.

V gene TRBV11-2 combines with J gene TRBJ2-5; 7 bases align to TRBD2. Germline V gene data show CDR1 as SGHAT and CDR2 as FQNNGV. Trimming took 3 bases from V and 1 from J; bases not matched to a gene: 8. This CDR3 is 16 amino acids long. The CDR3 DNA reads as TGTGCCAGCAGCTTTAGGGCGGGGGTCAGCCAAGAGACCCAGTACTTC. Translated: CASSFRAGVSQETQYF.

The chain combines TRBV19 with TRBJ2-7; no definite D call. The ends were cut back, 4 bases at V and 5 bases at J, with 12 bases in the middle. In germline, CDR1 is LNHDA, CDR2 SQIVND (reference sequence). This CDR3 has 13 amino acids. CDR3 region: CASSNGWVDEQYF. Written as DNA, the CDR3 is TGTGCCAGTAGTAATGGTTGGGTCGACGAGCAGTACTTC.